Described below is a single TCR beta chain sequence and its context. What it recognizes is unknown. TCRdb's table, derived via immunoSEQ multiplex PCR, lists solely in-frame clones and lacks some. Of about 150,000 clones in the sample, approximately 88% are singletons; the top ten hold around 2%. This sample was included in a study of T cell responses to AZD1222 COVID-19 vaccine. Notes on the study in general: Targets within unmutated variant regions were reportedly found for nearly half of spike-specific TCRs. Baseline testing showed seropositivity in only six or seven AZD1222 recipients.

This CDR3 is 18 amino acids long. CDR1 LGHDT and CDR2 YNNKEL come from the germline V gene (reference sequence). V lost 4 bases and J lost 3, with 21 bases in between. This clonotype was obtained from an adult in good health. The material was peripheral blood, obtained on day 0 of AZD1222 vaccination. The chain links TRBV3-1 (or the pseudogene TRBV3-2) to TRBJ1-4, with D perhaps matching TRBD1 (5 bases). The CDR3, as DNA: TGTGCCAGCAGCCCGCCTGATGGGGGGGGGATGCCTAATGAAAAACTGTTTTTT. Its translation is CASSPPDGGGMPNEKLFF.